One and the same sample provided the 17 T cell receptor beta chains below, sequenced in a study of T cell changes during pregnancy in multiple sclerosis. Data came from immunoSEQ multiplex PCR; TCRdb stores just in-frame clones and leaves some out. The repertoire consists of 40,000 to 60,000 clones, with approximately 92% occurring once and the leading ten covering 0.99%. The specimen comprised peripheral blood, sampled after pregnancy. These receptors all come from a female donor with multiple sclerosis, enrolled in a pregnancy study.

V gene TRBV9 combines with J gene TRBJ1-2; 7 bases line up with TRBD1. CDR1 SGDLS and CDR2 YYNGEE come from the germline V gene. There are 16 residues in the CDR3. Germline trimming cut 0 bases from V and 8 bases from J; bases unmatched to any gene: 13. The CDR3 protein is CASSVAAQGVPSGYTF. CDR3 nucleotide sequence: TGTGCCAGCAGCGTAGCGGCCCAGGGGGTCCCTAGCGGCTACACCTTC.

The J gene is TRBJ1-1, the V gene TRBV14; D might be TRBD1 (5 bases). Trimming shortened V by 5 bases and J by 2 bases, and 15 bases separated the two germline ends. Germline assignment: CDR1 SGHDN and CDR2 FVKESK. The CDR3 runs to 15 residues. CDR3 residues: CASSSAGGANTEAFF. The CDR3 DNA sequence: TGTGCCAGCAGCTCAGCGGGGGGTGCTAACACTGAAGCTTTCTTT.

This clone was counted a single time. The J gene is TRBJ1-6, the V gene TRBV9, with TRBD1 matching 9 bases. The CDR3 runs to 14 residues. V dropped 3 bases and J dropped 10; count of bases not matched to a gene: 5. Germline V gene data show CDR1 as SGDLS and CDR2 as YYNGEE. The CDR3 is CASSAGQGGSPLHF. Here the CDR3 DNA reads TGTGCCAGCAGCGCGGGACAGGGAGGATCACCCCTCCACTTT. The whole variable domain, filled in from reference TRBV9 and TRBJ1-6, reads DSGVTQTPKHLITATGQRVTLRCSPRSGDLSVYWYQQSLDQGLQFLIQYYNGEERAKGNILERFSAQQFPDLHSELNLSSLELGDSALYFCASSAGQGGSPLHFGNGTRLTVT.

The chain uses TRBV30 and TRBJ2-7; 7 bases align to TRBD1. The CDR3 sequence is 13 residues long. V dropped 2 bases and J dropped 4; count of bases not matched to a gene: 5. The germline V gene has CDR1 GTSNPN and CDR2 SVGIG (reference sequence). CDR3 amino acids: CAWSRDRAYEQYF. CDR3 DNA sequence: TGTGCCTGGAGTCGCGACAGGGCTTACGAGCAGTACTTC.

The chain joins TRBV19 to TRBJ2-7; 8 bases map to TRBD2. This CDR3 region has 15 residues. Trimming cost V 5 bases and J 4 bases; bases outside gene matches: 10. From germline, CDR1 is LNHDA and CDR2 SQIVND (reference sequence). CDR3: CASSRLYGGEYEQYF. CDR3 nucleotides: TGTGCCAGTAGTCGACTCTACGGGGGGGAGTACGAGCAGTACTTC.

The chain carries TRBV30 and TRBJ1-3, with 7 bases lining up with TRBD1. This CDR3 comprises 14 residues. CDR1 GTSNPN and CDR2 SVGIG come from the germline V gene (reference sequence). The V gene end was trimmed by 5 bases and the J gene end by 0 bases; junction bases not matched to a gene: 4. In DNA form, the CDR3 reads TGTGCCTGGGCCCGGGACAGCTCTGGAAACACCATATATTTT. Translating it yields CAWARDSSGNTIYF.

This clone has a handful of counts. V gene TRBV7-9 combines with J gene TRBJ1-1; D remains unclear. V lost 0 bases and J 6 bases, leaving 8 bases between the germline ends. This CDR3 spans 13 amino acids. Germline CDR1 SEHNR, CDR2 FQNEAQ (reference sequence). The CDR3 here is CASSLAEGAEAFF. The CDR3 region has the DNA TGTGCCAGCAGCTTAGCGGAGGGAGCTGAAGCTTTCTTT.

The chain links TRBV10-3 to TRBJ2-3; perhaps TRBD1 as D (5 bases). V was clipped by 6 bases and J by 0 bases, with 7 bases between them. Germline-derived CDR1 and CDR2 are ENHRY and SYGVKD. This CDR3 spans 13 amino acids. CDR3 bases: TGTGCCATCAGGACAGAGAGCACAGATACGCAGTATTTT. This codes for CAIRTESTDTQYF.

V and J are TRBV2 and TRBJ1-2, with D possibly matching TRBD1 (5 bases). Trimming removed 6 bases from V and 0 bases from J, with 11 bases in between. Germline V lookup: CDR1 SNHLY, CDR2 FYNNEI. This CDR3 contains 14 residues. CDR3 nucleotides: TGTGCCAGCAGCCTACAGGTTTCTAACTATGGCTACACCTTC. Translated: CASSLQVSNYGYTF.

The chain couples TRBV7-2 to TRBJ2-7; D not certain. The CDR3 is made up of 14 amino acids. V lost 5 bases and J lost 4, with 15 bases in between. Germline assignment: CDR1 SGHTA and CDR2 FQGNSA. This CDR3 reads CASSPRRTVYEQYF. CDR3 sequence (DNA): TGTGCCAGCAGCCCTAGAAGAACGGTTTACGAGCAGTACTTC.

This chain joins TRBV19 and TRBJ2-5; 8 bases map to TRBD2. The CDR3 length is 15 residues. Germline CDR1 LNHDA, CDR2 SQIVND (reference sequence). The V gene end was trimmed by 9 bases and the J gene end by 0 bases; junction bases not matched to a gene: 9. Here the CDR3 DNA reads TGTGCCAGCTCTCAACCGGGGGGGTACCAAGAGACCCAGTACTTC. Protein product: CASSQPGGYQETQYF. The full variable domain, rest sourced from reference TRBV19 and TRBJ2-5, is DGGITQSPKYLFRKEGQNVTLSCEQNLNHDAMYWYRQDPGQGLRLIYYSQIVNDFQKGDIAEGYSVSREKKESFPLTVTSAQKNPTAFYLCASSQPGGYQETQYFGPGTRLLVL.

The V and J genes are TRBV4-1 and TRBJ2-1, with 12 bases that match TRBD1. Looked up from germline, CDR1 is MGHRA and CDR2 is YSYEKL. The junction had 12 bases not matched to a gene; V was cut back by 5 bases and J by 7 bases. This CDR3 is built from 17 residues. CDR3 in amino acids: CASSSLGGDRGLNEQFF. The DNA of the CDR3 is TGCGCCAGCAGCAGCCTGGGGGGGGACAGGGGGCTAAATGAGCAGTTCTTC.

The rearrangement links TRBV27 to TRBJ2-7; 8 bases match TRBD1. The CDR3 is made up of 15 amino acids. The germline V gene has CDR1 MNHEY and CDR2 SMNVEV (reference sequence). Trimming removed 3 bases from V and 6 bases from J; junction bases left unmatched: 10. The CDR3 loop reads CASSFSPDRAGEQYF. The DNA of the CDR3 is TGTGCCAGCAGTTTTTCCCCGGACAGGGCGGGCGAGCAGTACTTC.

The rearrangement links TRBV19 to TRBJ1-3, with D unresolved. The CDR3 totals 15 residues. Germline values: CDR1 LNHDA, CDR2 SQIVND (reference sequence). Trimming took off 7 bases at V and 0 bases at J, with 13 bases between the two ends. The CDR3 sequence: CASTNLAVSGNTIYF. CDR3 coding DNA: TGTGCCAGTACCAACCTTGCGGTCTCTGGAAACACCATATATTTT.

This chain connects TRBV30 to TRBJ1-5; 8 bases agree with TRBD1. V lost 5 bases to trimming and J lost 1 base; unmatched junction nucleotides: 7. Germline V lookup: CDR1 GTSNPN, CDR2 SVGIG (reference sequence). This CDR3 has 15 amino acids. CDR3 loop: CAWAGTGRSNQPQHF. CDR3 coding DNA: TGTGCCTGGGCAGGGACAGGACGGAGCAATCAGCCCCAGCATTTT.

This chain joins TRBV6-6 and TRBJ1-6; D might be TRBD1 (5 bases). This CDR3 comprises 15 residues. Germline values: CDR1 MNHNY, CDR2 SVGAGI (reference sequence). Deletions cut 4 bases from V and 11 bases from J, with 18 bases between. The CDR3 bases are TGTGCCAGCAGTTCCTTGATACGGGGGTCGCCACCCCTCCACTTT. Protein sequence: CASSSLIRGSPPLHF.

In its sample, this clone was seen once. The J gene is TRBJ2-5, the V gene TRBV6-6, with 8 bases aligning to TRBD2. Germline assignment: CDR1 MNHNY and CDR2 SVGAGI (reference sequence). V lost 4 bases, J lost 2 bases, and 9 bases stayed unmatched. The CDR3 is 16 residues long. CDR3 bases: TGTGCCAGCAGTTCCCTCGGGGGGGGGACGCAAGAGACCCAGTACTTC. Residues: CASSSLGGGTQETQYF.